This T cell receptor beta chain emerged from a study of blood T cell repertoires in COVID-19. Looking at the study overall: Italy, Spain and the United States were the sources of the convalescent and acute COVID-19 samples.

Germline CDR1 reads LGHDT; CDR2 reads YNNKEL (reference sequence). The CDR3 totals 11 residues. V was clipped by 5 bases and J by 3 bases, with 5 bases between them. Original analysis: Quantification of nucleated cells was approximated via reference gene primer amplification. Clones were sequenced by immunoSEQ multiplex PCR, and TCRdb holds only the in-frame ones, with some missing. For V, J and clone size, that table is used; D and trimming come from the DNA. The data contain about 160,000 clones, less than 90% of them singletons. Cohort allocation depended upon clinical history that participants reported. Donors in Cohort 3 counted as recovered after two negative PCRs, clearance, or symptom resolution.

This chain joins TRBV3-1 (or the pseudogene TRBV3-2) and TRBJ2-7; D gene uncertain. This clonotype originated in a woman in her 50s who had recovered from COVID-19. Sequences were obtained from PBMCs or T cells enriched from blood (not recorded which). The CDR3 is CASSVSYEQYF. The CDR3 coding sequence is TGTGCCAGCAGCGTCAGCTACGAGCAGTACTTC.